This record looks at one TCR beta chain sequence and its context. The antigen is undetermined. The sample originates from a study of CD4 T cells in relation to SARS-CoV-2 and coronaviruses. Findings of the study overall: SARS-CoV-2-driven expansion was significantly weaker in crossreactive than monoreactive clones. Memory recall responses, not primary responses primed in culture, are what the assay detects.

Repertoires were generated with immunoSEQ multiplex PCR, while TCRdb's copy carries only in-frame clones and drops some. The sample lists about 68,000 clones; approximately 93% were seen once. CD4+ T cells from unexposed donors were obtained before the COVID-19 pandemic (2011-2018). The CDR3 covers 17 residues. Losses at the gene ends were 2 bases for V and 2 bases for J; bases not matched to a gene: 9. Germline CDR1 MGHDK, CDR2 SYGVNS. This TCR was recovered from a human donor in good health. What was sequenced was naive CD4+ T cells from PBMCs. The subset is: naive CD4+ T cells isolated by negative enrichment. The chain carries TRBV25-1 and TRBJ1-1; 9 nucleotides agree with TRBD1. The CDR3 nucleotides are TGTGCCAGCAGTGAAACGCCGGGACAGGGACTCAACACTGAAGCTTTCTTT. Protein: CASSETPGQGLNTEAFF.